The 20 T cell receptor beta chains in this list originate from one sample, sequenced in a study of blood T cell repertoires in COVID-19. Here immunoSEQ multiplex PCR was the method, and the copy in TCRdb shows in-frame clones only, minus some. The sample shows 200,000 to 250,000 clones, approximately 80% of them seen only once. The sequenced material came from PBMCs or T cells enriched from blood (not recorded which). The origin of the receptors is a woman aged 40 to 55 with acute COVID-19.

The chain carries TRBV27 and TRBJ1-1, with TRBD1 identical over 7 bases. The CDR3 is 16 residues long. J lost 4 bases, V lost 6 bases, and 14 bases had no gene match. Germline CDR1 is MNHEY and CDR2 is SMNVEV (reference sequence). DNA of the CDR3: TGTGCCAGCAGGAAACCCACAGGGGAAGGAGGCACTGAAGCTTTCTTT. Protein: CASRKPTGEGGTEAFF.

This clone was seen a single time. This chain uses TRBV7-2 with TRBJ1-2, with D hard to call. V was trimmed by 5 bases and J by 3 bases, leaving 16 bases between them. Germline V gene sequence: CDR1 SGHTA, CDR2 FQGNSA. This CDR3 has 15 residues. CDR3 sequence reads: CASSPATDTHYGYTF. CDR3 DNA sequence: TGTGCCAGCAGCCCCGCCACCGACACCCACTATGGCTACACCTTC.

This clone was recorded a few times. This chain joins TRBV5-8 and TRBJ1-2; D remains unclear. The CDR3 is 13 amino acids. CDR1 and CDR2 from the germline V gene are SGHTS and YDEGEE. Trimming stripped 4 bases from V and 4 bases from J, with 11 bases between. The CDR3 reads CASSEGRAYGYTF. CDR3 bases: TGTGCCAGCAGCGAAGGGCGGGCCTATGGCTACACCTTC.

The chain has TRBV5-1 and TRBJ1-2, with 9 bases lining up with TRBD1. CDR3 length: 15 residues. Germline loops: CDR1 SGHRS, CDR2 YFSETQ. V lost 4 bases and J lost 3; bases outside the gene matches: 7. The CDR3 DNA sequence: TGCGCCAGCAGCGGGGACCGACAGGGGGACTATGGCTACACCTTC. It specifies CASSGDRQGDYGYTF. The complete variable domain, with remaining parts taken from reference TRBV5-1 and TRBJ1-2, reads KAGVTQTPRYLIKTRGQQVTLSCSPISGHRSVSWYQQTPGQGLQFLFEYFSETQRNKGNFPGRFSGRQFSNSRSEMNVSTLELGDSALYLCASSGDRQGDYGYTFGSGTRLTVV.

This clone was picked up a small number of times. The chain combines TRBV2 with TRBJ1-1; D is perhaps TRBD1 (6 bases). The germline V and J ends were trimmed by 10 bases and 1 base, with 13 bases remaining between them. Germline V CDR1 and CDR2: SNHLY, FYNNEI. The length of the CDR3 is 13 residues. The CDR3 sequence: CAIQGGKNTEAFF. CDR3 in DNA: TGTGCCATCCAAGGGGGAAAGAACACTGAAGCTTTCTTT.

V gene TRBV10-2 combines with J gene TRBJ2-2, with D possibly matching TRBD1 (5 bases). The CDR3 is made up of 19 amino acids. CDR1 is WSHSY, CDR2 SAAADI, per germline. V lost 5 bases and J lost 0, with 22 bases in between. Here the CDR3 reads CASSLYGQGFATNTGELFF. CDR3 coding DNA: TGCGCCAGCAGTTTGTATGGGCAGGGATTCGCCACGAACACCGGGGAGCTGTTTTTT.

The V and J genes are TRBV4-2 and TRBJ1-6; D is possibly TRBD1 (6 bases). V lost 0 bases, J lost 9 bases, and 18 bases lay in between. This CDR3 is built from 17 residues. Germline V gene sequence: CDR1 LGHNA, CDR2 YNFKEQ. CDR3 sequence: CASSQDQGPRYGSPLHF. DNA of the CDR3: TGTGCCAGCAGCCAAGATCAGGGGCCTCGGTATGGTTCACCCCTCCACTTT.

This chain uses TRBV28 with TRBJ1-1, with D perhaps matching TRBD1 (6 bases). From germline, CDR1 is MDHEN and CDR2 SYDVKM. The CDR3 has 14 amino acids. Trimming left V 5 bases short and J 6 bases short, with 16 bases between. CDR3 amino acids: CASSAATGSSEAFF. As DNA, the CDR3 is TGTGCCAGCAGTGCCGCGACAGGTTCGTCTGAAGCTTTCTTT.

The chain recombines TRBV9 with TRBJ2-1; 7 nucleotides align to TRBD2. J was trimmed by 0 bases and V by 3 bases; bases with no gene match: 6. Germline V gene data show CDR1 as SGDLS and CDR2 as YYNGEE. This CDR3 spans 16 amino acids. As DNA, the CDR3 is TGTGCCAGCAGCGCCGGGCGGGGGAGCTCCTACAATGAGCAGTTCTTC. This encodes CASSAGRGSSYNEQFF.

This chain uses TRBV24-1 with TRBJ1-2, with unresolved D. The CDR3 spans 16 residues. V lost 4 bases to trimming and J lost 3 bases, with 17 bases between them. CDR1 KGHDR and CDR2 SFDVKD come from the germline V gene. CDR3 DNA: TGTGCCACCAGTGACCCCGGGAAGGGCGAATACTATGGCTACACCTTC. Its protein is CATSDPGKGEYYGYTF.

The rearrangement uses TRBV12-3 or TRBV12-4 and TRBJ2-1; D call uncertain. CDR3 length: 13 residues. V lost 3 bases, J lost 5 bases, and 8 bases lay in between. This CDR3 is CASSLAVDNEQFF. In nucleotides, the CDR3 is TGTGCCAGCAGTTTGGCTGTCGACAATGAGCAGTTCTTC.

The rearrangement uses TRBV3-1 (or the pseudogene TRBV3-2) and TRBJ2-7, with D possibly being TRBD2 (6 bases). The germline V and J ends were trimmed by 1 base and 4 bases, with 8 bases remaining between them. This CDR3 spans 13 amino acids. CDR1 and CDR2 (germline): LGHDT, YNNKEL (reference sequence). The CDR3 protein is CASSQAAGYEQYF. The CDR3 region has the DNA TGTGCCAGCAGCCAAGCGGCGGGGTACGAGCAGTACTTC.

The chain recombines TRBV5-8 with TRBJ1-1; D might be TRBD1 (6 bases). The CDR3 loop spans 15 amino acids. The ends were cut back, 4 bases at V and 0 bases at J, with 13 bases in the middle. Germline CDR1 reads SGHTS; CDR2 reads YDEGEE. CDR3 region: CASSRGAFMNTEAFF. CDR3 bases: TGTGCCAGCAGCCGGGGGGCATTTATGAACACTGAAGCTTTCTTT.

The chain links TRBV23-1 to TRBJ2-1; tentatively, D is TRBD1 (6 bases). TRBV23-1 is an open reading frame whose function is uncertain. The CDR3 is made up of 13 amino acids. V was cut by 3 bases and J by 9 bases, with 12 bases left in between. Here the CDR3 DNA reads TGCGCCAGCAGTCACTACCGACAGGTTGAGCAGTTCTTC. It translates to CASSHYRQVEQFF.

This rearrangement joins TRBV19 to TRBJ2-1, with 7 nucleotides matching TRBD1. Per the germline V gene, CDR1 is LNHDA and CDR2 is SQIVND (reference sequence). Trimming at V came to 5 bases and at J to 2 bases, leaving 3 bases not matched to a gene. CDR3 length: 14 amino acids. CDR3 region: CASSRQGAYNEQFF. The CDR3 region has the DNA TGTGCCAGTAGTCGGCAGGGGGCCTACAATGAGCAGTTCTTC.

Of note for this clone: Other nucleotide sequences in the sample specify the same CDR3. The V call is TRBV3-1 (or the pseudogene TRBV3-2), the J call TRBJ1-5; D is uncertain. The length of the CDR3 is 12 residues. V lost 1 base to trimming and J lost 7 bases, with 5 bases between them. The germline gives CDR1 LGHDT, CDR2 YNNKEL (reference sequence). For the CDR3, the DNA is TGTGCCAGCAGCCAAGGAGCCCAGCCCCAGCATTTT. This encodes CASSQGAQPQHF.

In its sample, this clone was seen once. The chain joins TRBV18 to TRBJ2-1; TRBD2 matches 8 bases. There are 15 residues in the CDR3. Germline CDR1 is KGHSH and CDR2 is LQKENI. Trimming cost V 6 bases and J 0 bases; bases outside gene matches: 4. The DNA of the CDR3 is TGTGCCAGCTCCCCGAGCGGGAGCTCCTACAATGAGCAGTTCTTC. Translating it yields CASSPSGSSYNEQFF.

As to this clone: The sample holds other DNA sequences that translate to the same CDR3. V is TRBV5-8 and J is TRBJ2-7; TRBD1 aligns across 7 bases. The CDR3 totals 14 residues. Trimming took 0 bases from V and 2 from J; bases not matched to a gene: 2. Germline lookup yields CDR1 SGHTS and CDR2 YDEGEE. CDR3 nucleotides: TGTGCCAGCAGCTTGGGACAGGGTCCCTACGAGCAGTACTTC. This sequence encodes CASSLGQGPYEQYF. The full variable domain, its missing parts supplied by reference TRBV5-8 and TRBJ2-7, is EAGVTQSPTHLIKTRGQQATLRCSPISGHTSVYWYQQALGLGLQFLLWYDEGEERNRGNFPPRFSGRQFPNYSSELNVNALELEDSALYLCASSLGQGPYEQYFGPGTRLTVT.

The chain joins TRBV27 to TRBJ1-1, with TRBD1 matching over 9 bases. Per the germline V gene, CDR1 is MNHEY and CDR2 is SMNVEV (reference sequence). The J segment lost 11 bases and the V segment lost 5 bases, leaving 9 bases of the junction unmatched. The CDR3 has 13 amino acids. The CDR3 sequence is CASSPGTGRDAFF. As DNA, the CDR3 is TGTGCCAGCAGTCCGGGGACAGGGAGAGATGCTTTCTTT.

V usage is TRBV30 and J usage is TRBJ1-5, with a possible D match to TRBD1 (6 bases). The CDR3 runs 15 residues. Trimming removed 0 bases at V and 9 bases at J, with 18 bases between. Germline CDR1 is GTSNPN and CDR2 is SVGIG (reference sequence). The CDR3 is CAWSVGQIAGSPQHF. DNA of the CDR3: TGTGCCTGGAGTGTGGGACAAATAGCAGGATCGCCCCAGCATTTT.